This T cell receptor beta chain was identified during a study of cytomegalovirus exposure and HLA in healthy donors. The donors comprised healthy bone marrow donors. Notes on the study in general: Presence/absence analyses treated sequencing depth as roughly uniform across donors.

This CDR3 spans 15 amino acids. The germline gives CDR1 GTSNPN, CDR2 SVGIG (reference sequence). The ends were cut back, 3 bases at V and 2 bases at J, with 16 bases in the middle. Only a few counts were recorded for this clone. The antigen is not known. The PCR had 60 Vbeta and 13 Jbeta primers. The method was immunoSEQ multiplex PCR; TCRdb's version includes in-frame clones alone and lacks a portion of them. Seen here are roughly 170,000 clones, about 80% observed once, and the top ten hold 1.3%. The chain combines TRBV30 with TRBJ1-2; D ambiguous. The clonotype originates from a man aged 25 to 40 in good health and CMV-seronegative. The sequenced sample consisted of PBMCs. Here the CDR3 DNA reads TGTGCCTGGAGGGGGTGGACGGGCGGGAACTATGGCTACACCTTC. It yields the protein CAWRGWTGGNYGYTF. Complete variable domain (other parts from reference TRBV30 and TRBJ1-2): SQTIHQWPATLVQPVGSPLSLECTVEGTSNPNLYWYRQAAGRGLQLLFYSVGIGQISSEVPQNLSASRPQDRQFILSSKKLLLSDSGFYLCAWRGWTGGNYGYTFGSGTRLTVV.